These 22 T cell receptor beta chains originate from one sample sequenced in a study of blood T cell repertoires in COVID-19. Sequenced by immunoSEQ multiplex PCR; TCRdb stores in-frame clones only, minus some. The profile shows 150,000 to 200,000 clones, around 90% of them singletons. The specimen sequenced was peripheral blood. The receptor set was obtained from a woman aged 45 to 65 with acute or convalescent COVID-19.

The chain uses TRBV3-1 (or the pseudogene TRBV3-2) and TRBJ1-2; unclear D gene. This CDR3 comprises 13 residues. Germline loops: CDR1 LGHDT, CDR2 YNNKEL (reference sequence). V shed 3 bases and J shed 7 bases, with 12 bases lying between them. The CDR3 DNA reads as TGTGCCAGCAGCCACGCCGAGGGTCGTGGCTACACCTTC. It encodes CASSHAEGRGYTF.

The genes are TRBV12-3 or TRBV12-4 and TRBJ1-2; D is unclear. The CDR3 contains 12 residues. With 5 bases removed from V and 4 bases from J, the gap between germline ends came to 8 bases. The CDR3 reads CASSLGIYGYTF. CDR3 in DNA: TGTGCCAGCAGTCTCGGGATCTATGGCTACACCTTC.

The chain employs TRBV5-1 and TRBJ1-5, with TRBD1 matching 8 bases. Germline CDR1 is SGHRS and CDR2 is YFSETQ. The CDR3 runs to 15 residues. V dropped 0 bases and J dropped 4; count of bases not matched to a gene: 3. The CDR3 region has the DNA TGCGCCAGCAGCTTGGGGCAGGGGGCGAATCAGCCCCAGCATTTT. The encoded protein is CASSLGQGANQPQHF.

J is TRBJ2-5 and V is TRBV30, with TRBD1 matching 8 bases. The assigned J gene may be wrong: the sequence end matches TRBJ2-7 better. Germline lookup yields CDR1 GTSNPN and CDR2 SVGIG (reference sequence). The CDR3 spans 13 residues. The DNA for the CDR3 is TGTGCCTGGGCTGAGATTACAGGGGGCGAGCAGTACTTC. Amino acid sequence: CAWAEITGGEQYF.

This chain links TRBV9 with TRBJ2-1, with 11 bases lining up with TRBD2. The trim removed 4 bases at V and 6 bases at J, leaving 9 bases unmatched. Germline V gene sequence: CDR1 SGDLS, CDR2 YYNGEE. The CDR3 has 16 amino acids. As DNA, the CDR3 is TGTGCCAGCAGCTTTCCGGGACTAGCGGCCCCCAATGAGCAGTTCTTC. This gives the protein CASSFPGLAAPNEQFF.

This chain joins TRBV6-1 and TRBJ1-3, with D unclear. CDR1 is MNHNS and CDR2 is SASEGT in the germline V gene. CDR3 length equals 14 residues. V was trimmed by 2 bases and J by 1 base, leaving 6 bases between them. The CDR3 spells CASSERGSGNTIYF. The CDR3 DNA follows: TGTGCCAGCAGTGAACGGGGATCTGGAAACACCATATATTTT.

This clone appeared once. This chain uses TRBV30 with TRBJ2-7, with D maybe TRBD2 (5 bases). The CDR3 extends over 12 amino acids. The germline V gene has CDR1 GTSNPN and CDR2 SVGIG (reference sequence). The germline V and J ends were trimmed by 4 bases and 2 bases, with 9 bases remaining between them. CDR3 DNA: TGTGCCTGGAAGGCTAGCCCCTACGAGCAGTACTTC. As protein: CAWKASPYEQYF.

The chain employs TRBV10-3 and TRBJ1-1; TRBD1 matches at 7 bases. There are 14 residues in the CDR3. Germline V gives CDR1 ENHRY, CDR2 SYGVKD. V dropped 5 bases and J dropped 1; count of bases not matched to a gene: 4. The chain's CDR3 is CAISTGVTNTEAFF. The DNA for the CDR3 is TGTGCCATCAGTACAGGGGTAACGAACACTGAAGCTTTCTTT.

The genes are TRBV3-1 (or the pseudogene TRBV3-2) and TRBJ1-3; D is ambiguous. In germline, CDR1 is LGHDT, CDR2 YNNKEL (reference sequence). The CDR3 is made up of 14 amino acids. Trimming shortened V by 1 base and J by 0 bases, and 4 bases separated the two germline ends. CDR3 sequence reads: CASSQGSSGNTIYF. In DNA form, the CDR3 reads TGTGCCAGCAGCCAAGGCAGCTCTGGAAACACCATATATTTT.

V usage is TRBV6-2 or TRBV6-3 and J usage is TRBJ1-3; D is unclear. The germline V gene has CDR1 MNHEY and CDR2 SVGEGT. The CDR3 contains 17 residues. The V gene lost 2 bases and the J gene lost 4 bases, with 18 bases spanning the gap. The DNA for the CDR3 is TGTGCCAGCAGTTACGGTTCGCGAACTCTAGGAGGAAACACCATATATTTT. Its protein is CASSYGSRTLGGNTIYF.

CDR3 nucleotides: TGTGCCAGCAGTGGAAGACTAGCGGGGGAGAAAGATACGCAGTATTTT. Amino acids: CASSGRLAGEKDTQYF. The V gene is TRBV2, the J gene TRBJ2-3; 12 positions agree with TRBD2. Trimming cost V 4 bases and J 5 bases; bases outside gene matches: 7. The CDR3 totals 16 residues. Germline V gene sequence: CDR1 SNHLY, CDR2 FYNNEI. The whole variable domain, filled in from reference TRBV2 and TRBJ2-3, reads EPEVTQTPSHQVTQMGQEVILRCVPISNHLYFYWYRQILGQKVEFLVSFYNNEISEKSEIFDDQFSVERPDGSNFTLKIRSTKLEDSAMYFCASSGRLAGEKDTQYFGPGTRLTVL.

The CDR3 spells CASTRGQGGHVEAFF. The CDR3, as DNA: TGTGCCAGCACCCGAGGGCAGGGGGGCCACGTTGAAGCTTTCTTT. The rearrangement links TRBV28 to TRBJ1-1; 7 bases map to TRBD1. The CDR3 runs to 15 residues. V lost 7 bases to trimming and J lost 7 bases; unmatched junction nucleotides: 15. In germline, CDR1 is MDHEN, CDR2 SYDVKM. The entire variable domain, with the rest obtained from reference TRBV28 and TRBJ1-1, is as follows: DVKVTQSSRYLVKRTGEKVFLECVQDMDHENMFWYRQDPGLGLRLIYFSYDVKMKEKGDIPEGYSVSREKKERFSLILESASTNQTSMYLCASTRGQGGHVEAFFGQGTRLTVV.

The chain couples TRBV19 to TRBJ1-1; 11 bases line up with TRBD1. Germline-derived CDR1 and CDR2 are LNHDA and SQIVND (reference sequence). J lost 4 bases, V lost 8 bases, and 9 bases had no gene match. The CDR3 runs to 15 residues. The CDR3 region has the DNA TGTGCCAGTCATTCCGGGACAGGGGGGTCCACTGAAGCTTTCTTT. It is translated as CASHSGTGGSTEAFF. The full variable domain, its missing parts supplied by reference TRBV19 and TRBJ1-1, is DGGITQSPKYLFRKEGQNVTLSCEQNLNHDAMYWYRQDPGQGLRLIYYSQIVNDFQKGDIAEGYSVSREKKESFPLTVTSAQKNPTAFYLCASHSGTGGSTEAFFGQGTRLTVV.

The DNA of the CDR3 is TGTGCCAGCAGCTTAGAACCAGGGAGGGGTCAGCCCCAGCATTTT. It translates to CASSLEPGRGQPQHF. The chain is built from TRBV7-2 and TRBJ1-5; D may be TRBD1 (5 bases). Deletions cut 1 base from V and 6 bases from J, with 13 bases between. Germline V gives CDR1 SGHTA, CDR2 FQGNSA. This CDR3 is 15 amino acids long. The full variable domain, completed using reference TRBV7-2 and TRBJ1-5, is GAGVSQSPSNKVTEKGKDVELRCDPISGHTALYWYRQSLGQGLEFLIYFQGNSAPDKSGLPSDRFSAERTGGSVSTLTIQRTQQEDSAVYLCASSLEPGRGQPQHFGDGTRLSIL.

V usage is TRBV11-2 and J usage is TRBJ1-5, with 9 bases fitting TRBD1. The V segment lost 5 bases and the J segment 5 bases; nucleotides outside the gene matches: 4. The CDR3 loop spans 14 amino acids. Germline values: CDR1 SGHAT, CDR2 FQNNGV. For the CDR3, the DNA is TGTGCCAGCAGCCAAGGGACAGGGTATCAGCCCCAGCATTTT. Translated, it gives CASSQGTGYQPQHF.

The chain has TRBV3-1 (or the pseudogene TRBV3-2) and TRBJ2-4; 8 bases fit TRBD2. The CDR3 contains 17 residues. With 1 base clipped from V and 3 bases from J, the junction kept 8 bases outside the gene matches. Looked up from germline, CDR1 is LGHDT and CDR2 is YNNKEL (reference sequence). In nucleotides, the CDR3 is TGTGCCAGCAGCCAAGGTTTAGGCGGGGGGAGCAAAAACATTCAGTACTTC. This gives the protein CASSQGLGGGSKNIQYF.

The chain joins TRBV6-4 to TRBJ1-6; D is ambiguous. CDR1 MRHNA and CDR2 SNTAGT come from the germline V gene. There are 12 residues in the CDR3. V was shortened by 6 bases and J by 5 bases, with 5 bases between the two germline ends. The CDR3 region is CASRGDNSPLHF. The CDR3 nucleotides are TGTGCCAGCAGGGGCGATAATTCACCCCTCCACTTT.

This clone was seen only once. V is TRBV19 and J is TRBJ2-1, with TRBD2 matching 8 bases. The length of the CDR3 is 14 residues. Trimming cost V 7 bases and J 10 bases; bases outside gene matches: 12. Germline V lookup: CDR1 LNHDA, CDR2 SQIVND (reference sequence). The CDR3 spells CASTKGLGGGEQFF. Here the CDR3 DNA reads TGTGCCAGTACCAAGGGACTAGGCGGAGGGGAGCAGTTCTTC.

This sequence joins TRBV12-5 and TRBJ1-2; possible D gene TRBD1, 6 bases. The CDR3 spans 14 residues. Trimming left V 5 bases short and J 7 bases short, with 17 bases between. CDR1 is LGHNT and CDR2 is FRNRAP in the germline V gene. CDR3 bases: TGTGCTAGTGGTCCCAACGCAGGGGATCGTGGCTACACCTTC. It encodes CASGPNAGDRGYTF.

V gene TRBV18 combines with J gene TRBJ2-3, with TRBD1 matching over 7 bases. Germline V gives CDR1 KGHSH, CDR2 LQKENI. The length of the CDR3 is 15 residues. Unmatched junction bases numbered 11, after V lost 9 bases and J lost 2 bases. CDR3 protein: CASYLLGQLTDTQYF. The CDR3 bases are TGTGCCAGTTATTTATTGGGACAGCTCACAGATACGCAGTATTTT. Complete variable domain (other parts from reference TRBV18 and TRBJ2-3): NAGVMQNPRHLVRRRGQEARLRCSPMKGHSHVYWYRQLPEEGLKFMVYLQKENIIDESGMPKERFSAEFPKEGPSILRIQQVVRGDSAAYFCASYLLGQLTDTQYFGPGTRLTVL.

The chain is built from TRBV7-2 and TRBJ1-6; 10 bases map to TRBD1. There are 16 residues in the CDR3. Unmatched junction bases numbered 6, after V lost 5 bases and J lost 5 bases. Germline loops: CDR1 SGHTA, CDR2 FQGNSA. The CDR3 sequence is CASSPRTGGDNSPLHF. Here the CDR3 DNA reads TGTGCCAGCAGCCCAAGGACAGGGGGGGATAATTCACCCCTCCACTTT.

The V call is TRBV18, the J call TRBJ1-5, with D possibly TRBD1 on 6 matching bases. Trimming shortened V by 3 bases and J by 2 bases, and 14 bases separated the two germline ends. The CDR3 is 16 amino acids. The germline V gene encodes CDR1 KGHSH and CDR2 LQKENI. The CDR3 loop reads CASSPSSTGGNQPQHF. The CDR3 nucleotides are TGTGCCAGCTCACCGTCGTCGACAGGCGGCAATCAGCCCCAGCATTTT.